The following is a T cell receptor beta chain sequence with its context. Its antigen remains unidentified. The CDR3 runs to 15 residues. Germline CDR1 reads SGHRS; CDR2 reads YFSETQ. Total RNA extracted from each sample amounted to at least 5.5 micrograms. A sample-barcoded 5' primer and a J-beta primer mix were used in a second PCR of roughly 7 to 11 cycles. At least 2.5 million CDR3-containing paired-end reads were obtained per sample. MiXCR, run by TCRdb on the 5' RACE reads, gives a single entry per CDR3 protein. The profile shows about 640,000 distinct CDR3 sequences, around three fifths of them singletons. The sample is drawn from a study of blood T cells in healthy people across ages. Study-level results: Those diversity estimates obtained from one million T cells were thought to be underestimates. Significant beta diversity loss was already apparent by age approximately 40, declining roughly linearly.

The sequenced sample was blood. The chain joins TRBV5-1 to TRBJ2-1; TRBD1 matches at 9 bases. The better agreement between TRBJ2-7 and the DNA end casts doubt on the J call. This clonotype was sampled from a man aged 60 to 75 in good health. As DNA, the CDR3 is TGCGCCAGCAGCCCAGAGGGACAGGGATACAATGAGCAGTACTTC. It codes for CASSPEGQGYNEQYF.